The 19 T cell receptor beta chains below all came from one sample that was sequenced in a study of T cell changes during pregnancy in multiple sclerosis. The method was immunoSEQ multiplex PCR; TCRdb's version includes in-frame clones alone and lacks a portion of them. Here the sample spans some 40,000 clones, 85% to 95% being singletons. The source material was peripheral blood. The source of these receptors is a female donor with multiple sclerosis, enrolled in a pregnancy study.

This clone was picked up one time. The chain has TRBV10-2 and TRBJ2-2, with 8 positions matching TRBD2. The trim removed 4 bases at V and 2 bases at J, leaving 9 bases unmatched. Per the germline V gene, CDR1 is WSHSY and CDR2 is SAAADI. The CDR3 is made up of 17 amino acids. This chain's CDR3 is CASSVSSGPLNTGELFF. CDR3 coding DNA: TGCGCCAGCAGTGTTTCTAGCGGGCCTTTAAACACCGGGGAGCTGTTTTTT.

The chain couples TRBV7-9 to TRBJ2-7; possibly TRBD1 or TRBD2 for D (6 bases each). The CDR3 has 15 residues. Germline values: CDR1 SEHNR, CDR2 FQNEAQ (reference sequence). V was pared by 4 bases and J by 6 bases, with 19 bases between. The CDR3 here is CASSSARGELGEQYF. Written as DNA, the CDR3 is TGTGCCAGCAGCTCCGCTAGGGGGGAGTTAGGCGAGCAGTACTTC. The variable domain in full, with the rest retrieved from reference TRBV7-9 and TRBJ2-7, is DTGVSQNPRHKITKRGQNVTFRCDPISEHNRLYWYRQTLGQGPEFLTYFQNEAQLEKSRLLSDRFSAERPKGSFSTLEIQRTEQGDSAMYLCASSSARGELGEQYFGPGTRLTVT.

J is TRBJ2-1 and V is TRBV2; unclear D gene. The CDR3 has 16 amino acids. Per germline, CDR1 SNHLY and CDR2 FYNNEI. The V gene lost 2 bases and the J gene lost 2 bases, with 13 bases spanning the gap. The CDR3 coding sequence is TGTGCCAGCAGTGAATTCAGGCAGTCCCCCTACAATGAGCAGTTCTTC. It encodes CASSEFRQSPYNEQFF.

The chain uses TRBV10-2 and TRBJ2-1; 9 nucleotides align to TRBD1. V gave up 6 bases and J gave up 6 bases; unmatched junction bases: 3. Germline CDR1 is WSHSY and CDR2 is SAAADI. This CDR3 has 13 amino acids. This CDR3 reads CASRQGAGNEQFF. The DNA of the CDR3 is TGCGCCAGCAGACAGGGGGCGGGCAATGAGCAGTTCTTC.

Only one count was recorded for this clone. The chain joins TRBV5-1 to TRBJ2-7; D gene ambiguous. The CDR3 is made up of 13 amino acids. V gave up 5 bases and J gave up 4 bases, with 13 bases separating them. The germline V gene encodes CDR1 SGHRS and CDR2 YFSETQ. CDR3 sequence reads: CASSSDGLYEQYF. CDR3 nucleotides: TGCGCCAGCAGTTCGGACGGATTATACGAGCAGTACTTC.

Here the CDR3 reads CASSPSGGGNEQFF. Written as DNA, the CDR3 is TGTGCCAGCAGCCCCTCCGGGGGGGGCAATGAGCAGTTCTTC. The chain links TRBV11-3 to TRBJ2-1; 8 nucleotides align to TRBD2. The CDR3 is 14 amino acids. CDR1 and CDR2 from the germline V gene are SGHNT and YENEEA. After removal of 5 bases from V and 6 bases from J, the junction contained 6 bases not matched to a gene.

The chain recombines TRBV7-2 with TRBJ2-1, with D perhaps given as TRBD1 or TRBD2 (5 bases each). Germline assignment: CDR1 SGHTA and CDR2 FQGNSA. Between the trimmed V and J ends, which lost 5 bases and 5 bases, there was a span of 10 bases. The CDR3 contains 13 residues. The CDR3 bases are TGTGCCAGCAGCGACGGGACCCACAATGAGCAGTTCTTC. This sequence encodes CASSDGTHNEQFF.

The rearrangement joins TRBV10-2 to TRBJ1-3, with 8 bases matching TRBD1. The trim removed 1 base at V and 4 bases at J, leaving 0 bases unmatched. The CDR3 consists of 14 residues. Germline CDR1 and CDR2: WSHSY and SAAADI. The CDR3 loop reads CASSEWTGGNTIYF. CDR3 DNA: TGCGCCAGCAGTGAGTGGACAGGGGGAAACACCATATATTTT.

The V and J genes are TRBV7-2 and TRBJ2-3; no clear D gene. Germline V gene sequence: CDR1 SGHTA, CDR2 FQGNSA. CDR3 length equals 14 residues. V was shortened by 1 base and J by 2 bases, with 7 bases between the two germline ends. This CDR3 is CASSLGGFTDTQYF. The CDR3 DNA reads TGTGCCAGCAGCTTAGGAGGATTCACAGATACGCAGTATTTT. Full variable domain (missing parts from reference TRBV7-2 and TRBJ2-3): GAGVSQSPSNKVTEKGKDVELRCDPISGHTALYWYRQSLGQGLEFLIYFQGNSAPDKSGLPSDRFSAERTGGSVSTLTIQRTQQEDSAVYLCASSLGGFTDTQYFGPGTRLTVL.

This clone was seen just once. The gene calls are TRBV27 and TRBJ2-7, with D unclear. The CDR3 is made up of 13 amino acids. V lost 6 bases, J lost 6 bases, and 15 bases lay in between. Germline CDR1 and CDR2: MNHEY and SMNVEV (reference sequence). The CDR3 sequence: CASSPWPRCEQYF. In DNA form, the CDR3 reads TGTGCCAGCAGCCCCTGGCCCCGTTGCGAGCAGTACTTC.

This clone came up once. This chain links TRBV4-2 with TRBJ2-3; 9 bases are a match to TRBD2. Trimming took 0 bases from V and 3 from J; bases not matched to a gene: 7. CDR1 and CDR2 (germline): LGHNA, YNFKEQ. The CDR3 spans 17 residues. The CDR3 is CASSQDRLAGITDTQYF. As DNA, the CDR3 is TGTGCCAGCAGCCAAGATCGGCTAGCGGGAATAACAGATACGCAGTATTTT.

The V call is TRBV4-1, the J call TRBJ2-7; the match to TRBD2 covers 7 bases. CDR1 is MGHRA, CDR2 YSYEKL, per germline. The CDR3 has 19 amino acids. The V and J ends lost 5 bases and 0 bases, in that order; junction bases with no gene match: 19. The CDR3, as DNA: TGCGCCAGCAGCTACGAGGGAGGGGTTCAGCGGGCCTCCTCCTACGAGCAGTACTTC. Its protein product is CASSYEGGVQRASSYEQYF.

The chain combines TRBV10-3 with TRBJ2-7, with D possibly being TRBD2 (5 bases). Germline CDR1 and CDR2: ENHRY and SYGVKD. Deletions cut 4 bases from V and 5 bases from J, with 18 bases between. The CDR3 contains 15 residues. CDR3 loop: CAISANPEVFNEQYF. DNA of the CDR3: TGTGCCATCAGTGCCAACCCGGAGGTTTTTAACGAGCAGTACTTC.

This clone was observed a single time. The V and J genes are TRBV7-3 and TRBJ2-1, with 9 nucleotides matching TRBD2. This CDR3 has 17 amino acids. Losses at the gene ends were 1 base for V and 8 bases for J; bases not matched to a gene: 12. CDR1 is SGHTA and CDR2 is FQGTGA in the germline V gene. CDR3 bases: TGTGCCAGCAGCTTAAGACCCGGGGCTAGCGGGAACTATGAGCAGTTCTTC. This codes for CASSLRPGASGNYEQFF.

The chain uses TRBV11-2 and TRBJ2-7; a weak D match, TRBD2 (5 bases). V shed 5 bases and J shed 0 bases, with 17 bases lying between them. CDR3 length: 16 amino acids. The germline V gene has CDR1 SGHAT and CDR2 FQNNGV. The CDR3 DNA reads TGTGCCAGCAGCCTTGAGGGCAGGAAGTTCTCCTACGAGCAGTACTTC. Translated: CASSLEGRKFSYEQYF.

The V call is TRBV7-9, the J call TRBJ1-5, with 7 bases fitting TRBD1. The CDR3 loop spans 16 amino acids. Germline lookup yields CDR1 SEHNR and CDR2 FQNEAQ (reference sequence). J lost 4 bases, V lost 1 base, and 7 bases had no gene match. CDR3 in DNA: TGTGCCAGCAGCTTAGGCGGACGGACAGGAAATCAGCCCCAGCATTTT. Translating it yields CASSLGGRTGNQPQHF.

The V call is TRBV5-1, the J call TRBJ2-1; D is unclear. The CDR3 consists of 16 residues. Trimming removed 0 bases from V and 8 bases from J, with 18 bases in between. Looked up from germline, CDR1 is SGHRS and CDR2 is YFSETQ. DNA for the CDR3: TGCGCCAGCAGCTTGGGCTTAGACGGAAAAGGCTATGAGCAGTTCTTC. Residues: CASSLGLDGKGYEQFF.

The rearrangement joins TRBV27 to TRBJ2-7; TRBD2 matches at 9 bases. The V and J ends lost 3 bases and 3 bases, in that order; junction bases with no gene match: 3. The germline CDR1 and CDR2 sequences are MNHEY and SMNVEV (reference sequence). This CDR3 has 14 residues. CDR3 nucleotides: TGTGCCAGCAGTTTGGGACTAGCTAGCTACGAGCAGTACTTC. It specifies CASSLGLASYEQYF.

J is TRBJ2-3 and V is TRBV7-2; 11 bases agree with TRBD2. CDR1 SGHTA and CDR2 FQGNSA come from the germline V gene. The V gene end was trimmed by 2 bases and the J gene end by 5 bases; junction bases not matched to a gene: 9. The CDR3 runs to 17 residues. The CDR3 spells CASSLLVAGGEGDTQYF. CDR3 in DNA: TGTGCCAGCAGCTTACTGGTAGCGGGAGGGGAGGGAGATACGCAGTATTTT.